This T cell receptor beta chain was sequenced during a study of shared clonotypes between healthy human individuals. Study in general: Researchers assigned three CD4 naive, three CD4 memory, two CD8 naive and one CD8 memory plate to each donor.

CDR3 length: 13 residues. Germline values: CDR1 SGDLS, CDR2 YYNGEE. V dropped 3 bases and J dropped 1 base, with 7 bases sitting between them. Study-wide points: Represented diversity, genetic and exposure-history alike, was limited by few donors. Roughly 5.3% of naive CD4 clonotypes were common to four donors.

Assay execution took place at the deep level. The protocol was immunoSEQ multiplex PCR, while the TCRdb copy is restricted to in-frame clones and leaves out a portion. The sample lists almost 700,000 clones, 92% occurring once. With respect to this clone: Antigen unknown.

Naive CD8 cells lacked CD45RO and underwent positive selection for CCR7, leaving out terminally differentiated effector memory CD45RA+ cells. The sequence was obtained from a young man in good health. This chain joins TRBV9 and TRBJ1-1; tentatively, D is TRBD1 (5 bases). Sequences were obtained from naive CD8+ T cells sorted from blood. CDR3 protein: CASSAGTNTEAFF. DNA of the CDR3: TGTGCCAGCAGCGCAGGGACGAACACTGAAGCTTTCTTT.